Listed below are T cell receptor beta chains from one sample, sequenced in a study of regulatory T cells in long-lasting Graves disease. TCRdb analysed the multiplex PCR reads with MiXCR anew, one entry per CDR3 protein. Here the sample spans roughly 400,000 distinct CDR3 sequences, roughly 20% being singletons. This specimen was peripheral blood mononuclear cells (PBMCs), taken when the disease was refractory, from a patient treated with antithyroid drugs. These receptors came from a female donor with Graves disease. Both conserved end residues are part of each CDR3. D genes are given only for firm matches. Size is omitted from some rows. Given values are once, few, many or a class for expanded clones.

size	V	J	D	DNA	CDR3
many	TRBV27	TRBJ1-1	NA	TGTGCCAGCAGTTCGATTGGGGGGAACACTGAAGCTTTCTTT	CASSSIGGNTEAFF
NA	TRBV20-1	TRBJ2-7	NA	TGCAGTGCTAGAGGGGCCGGAGGAGCCGAGCAGTACTTC	CSARGAGGAEQYF
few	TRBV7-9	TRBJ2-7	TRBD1	TGTGCCAGCAGCTCGACGACAGGGGTCGGAGGCGAGCAGTACTTC	CASSSTTGVGGEQYF
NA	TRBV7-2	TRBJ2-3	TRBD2	TGTGCCAGCAGCCCGGGACTAGCGGGAGGGAGGGTGGCAGATACGCAGTATTTT	CASSPGLAGGRVADTQYF
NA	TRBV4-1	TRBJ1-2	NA	TGCGCCAGCAGCACATCGACGGGCAGCTATGGCTACACCTTC	CASSTSTGSYGYTF
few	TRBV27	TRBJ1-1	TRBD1	TGTGCCAGCAACCGACAGGGGGGAGACACTGAAGCTTTCTTT	CASNRQGGDTEAFF
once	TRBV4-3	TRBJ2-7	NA	TGCGCCAGCAGCCAAGATGCTCTGACGTCAGCTTACGAGCAGTACTTC	CASSQDALTSAYEQYF
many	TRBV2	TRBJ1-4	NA	TGTGCCAGCAGGAAGGCTGAAAAACTGTTTTTT	CASRKAEKLFF
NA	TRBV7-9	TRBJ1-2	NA	TGTGCCAGCAGCTCCGAGGTTGAAGAGCTAACCTATGGCTACACCTTC	CASSSEVEELTYGYTF
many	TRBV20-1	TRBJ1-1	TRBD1	TGCAGTGCTAGAGATGGTAGGACAGGGGATAACACTGAAGCTTTCTTT	CSARDGRTGDNTEAFF
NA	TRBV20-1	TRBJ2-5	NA	TGCAGTGCTTCACAGGGTATCGTAGGGGAGACCCAGTACTTC	CSASQGIVGETQYF
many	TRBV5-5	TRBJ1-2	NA	TGTGCCAGCAGCTTGAGGGGTGGCTACACCTTC	CASSLRGGYTF
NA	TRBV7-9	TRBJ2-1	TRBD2	TGTGCTAGCAGCTTAGCGCGAACTAGCGGGGGGTACAATGAGCAGTTCTTC	CASSLARTSGGYNEQFF
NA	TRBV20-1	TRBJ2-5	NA	TGCAGTGCTAGCGGCGCGGCCAAGACCCAGTACTTC	CSASGAAKTQYF
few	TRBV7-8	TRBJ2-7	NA	TGTGCCAGCAGCTTAGCGGGGACACTCACCTACGAGCAGTACTTC	CASSLAGTLTYEQYF
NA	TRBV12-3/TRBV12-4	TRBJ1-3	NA	TGTGCCAGCGGTTTCAGGCGGGGTAATATCGGAAACACCATATATTTT	CASGFRRGNIGNTIYF
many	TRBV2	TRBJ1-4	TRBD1	TGTGCCAGCATAAGGGACAGGGGGAGGAATGAAAAACTGTTTTTT	CASIRDRGRNEKLFF
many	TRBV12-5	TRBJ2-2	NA	TGTGCTAGTGCTACCACAGGGATAGGCACCGGGGAGCTGTTTTTT	CASATTGIGTGELFF
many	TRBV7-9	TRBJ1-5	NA	TGTGCCAGCAGCCCATGGTGGCACGCTTCACCCTGGTATCAGCCCCAGCATTTT	CASSPWWHASPWYQPQHF
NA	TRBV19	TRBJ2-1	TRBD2	TGTGCCAGTGATAACGGACTAGCGGGGGGCAATGAGCAGTTCTTC	CASDNGLAGGNEQFF
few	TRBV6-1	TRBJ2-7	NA	TGTGCCAGCGGTAGCTGGTACGAGCAGTACTTC	CASGSWYEQYF